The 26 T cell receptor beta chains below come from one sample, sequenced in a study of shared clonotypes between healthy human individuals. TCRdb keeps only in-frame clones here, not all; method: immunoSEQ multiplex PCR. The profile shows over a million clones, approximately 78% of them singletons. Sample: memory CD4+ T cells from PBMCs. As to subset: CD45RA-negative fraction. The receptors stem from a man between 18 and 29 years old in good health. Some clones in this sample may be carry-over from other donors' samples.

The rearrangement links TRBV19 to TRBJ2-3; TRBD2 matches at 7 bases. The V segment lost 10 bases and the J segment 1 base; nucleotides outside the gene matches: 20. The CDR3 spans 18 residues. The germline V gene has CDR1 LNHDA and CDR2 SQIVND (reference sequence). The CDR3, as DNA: TGTGCCACCTTTTTGTTTACGGGGGAGGGTGGGGGCACAGATACGCAGTATTTT. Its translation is CATFLFTGEGGGTDTQYF.

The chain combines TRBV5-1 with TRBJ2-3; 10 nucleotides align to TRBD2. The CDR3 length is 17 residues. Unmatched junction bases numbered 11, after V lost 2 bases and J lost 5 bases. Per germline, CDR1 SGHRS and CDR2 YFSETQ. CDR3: CASSFGAAGGPRDTQYF. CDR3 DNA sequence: TGCGCCAGCAGCTTTGGGGCAGCGGGAGGGCCTAGAGATACGCAGTATTTT. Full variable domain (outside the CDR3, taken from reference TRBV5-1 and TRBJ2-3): KAGVTQTPRYLIKTRGQQVTLSCSPISGHRSVSWYQQTPGQGLQFLFEYFSETQRNKGNFPGRFSGRQFSNSRSEMNVSTLELGDSALYLCASSFGAAGGPRDTQYFGPGTRLTVL.

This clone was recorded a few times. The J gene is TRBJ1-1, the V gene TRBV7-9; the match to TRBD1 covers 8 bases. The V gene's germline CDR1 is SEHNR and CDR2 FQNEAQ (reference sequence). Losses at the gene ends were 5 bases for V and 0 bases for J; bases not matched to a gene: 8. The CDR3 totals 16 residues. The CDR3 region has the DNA TGTGCCAGCAGCCCCAGCCGGGACAGGCTGAACACTGAAGCTTTCTTT. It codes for CASSPSRDRLNTEAFF. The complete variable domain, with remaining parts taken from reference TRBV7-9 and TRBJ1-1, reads DTGVSQNPRHKITKRGQNVTFRCDPISEHNRLYWYRQTLGQGPEFLTYFQNEAQLEKSRLLSDRFSAERPKGSFSTLEIQRTEQGDSAMYLCASSPSRDRLNTEAFFGQGTRLTVV.

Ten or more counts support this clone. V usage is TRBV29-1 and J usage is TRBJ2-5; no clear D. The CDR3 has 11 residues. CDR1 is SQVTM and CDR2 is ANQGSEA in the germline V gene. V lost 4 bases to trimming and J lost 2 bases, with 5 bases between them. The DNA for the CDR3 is TGCAGCGTTGTTGAGCAAGAGACCCAGTACTTC. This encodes CSVVEQETQYF.

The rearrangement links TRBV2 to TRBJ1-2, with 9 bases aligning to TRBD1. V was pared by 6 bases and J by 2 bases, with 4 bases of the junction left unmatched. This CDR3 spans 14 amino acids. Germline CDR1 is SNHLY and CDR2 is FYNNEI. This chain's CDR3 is CASRLTGGNYGYTF. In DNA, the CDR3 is TGTGCCAGCAGACTGACAGGGGGGAACTATGGCTACACCTTC.

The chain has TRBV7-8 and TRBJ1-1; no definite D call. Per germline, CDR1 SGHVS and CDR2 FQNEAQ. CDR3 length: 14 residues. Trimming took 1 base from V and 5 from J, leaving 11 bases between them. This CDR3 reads CASSLVGRWTEAFF. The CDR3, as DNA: TGTGCCAGCAGCTTAGTAGGGAGATGGACTGAAGCTTTCTTT.

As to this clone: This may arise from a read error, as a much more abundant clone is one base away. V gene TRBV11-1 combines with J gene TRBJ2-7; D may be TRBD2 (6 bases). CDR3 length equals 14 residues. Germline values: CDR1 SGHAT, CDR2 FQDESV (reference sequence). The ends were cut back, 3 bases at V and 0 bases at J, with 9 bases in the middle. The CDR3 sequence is CASSFYGSSYEQYF. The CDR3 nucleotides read TGTGCCAGCAGCTTTTACGGGAGCTCCTACGAGCAGTACTTC.

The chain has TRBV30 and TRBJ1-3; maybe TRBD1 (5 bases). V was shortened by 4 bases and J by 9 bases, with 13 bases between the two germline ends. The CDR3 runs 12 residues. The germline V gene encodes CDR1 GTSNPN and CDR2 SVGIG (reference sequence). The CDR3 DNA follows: TGTGCCTGGAAGGAAGGGGCACTCACCATATATTTT. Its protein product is CAWKEGALTIYF.

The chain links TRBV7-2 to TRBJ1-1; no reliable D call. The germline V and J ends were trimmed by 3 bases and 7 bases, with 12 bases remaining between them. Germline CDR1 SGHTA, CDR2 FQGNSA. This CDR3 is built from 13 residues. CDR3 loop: CASSLYVVSEAFF. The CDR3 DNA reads TGTGCCAGCAGCTTGTATGTCGTGAGTGAAGCTTTCTTT.

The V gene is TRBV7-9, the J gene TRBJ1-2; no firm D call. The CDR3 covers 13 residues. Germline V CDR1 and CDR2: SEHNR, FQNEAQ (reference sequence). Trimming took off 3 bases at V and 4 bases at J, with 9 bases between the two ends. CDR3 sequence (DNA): TGTGCCAGCAGCTTCGGAGTCGGCTATGGCTACACCTTC. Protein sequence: CASSFGVGYGYTF. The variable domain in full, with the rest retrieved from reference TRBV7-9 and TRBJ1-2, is DTGVSQNPRHKITKRGQNVTFRCDPISEHNRLYWYRQTLGQGPEFLTYFQNEAQLEKSRLLSDRFSAERPKGSFSTLEIQRTEQGDSAMYLCASSFGVGYGYTFGSGTRLTVV.

The CDR3 here is CASSLAAGLADNEQFF. The CDR3 bases are TGTGCCAGCAGCTTGGCAGCGGGACTAGCGGATAATGAGCAGTTCTTC. The V and J genes are TRBV5-4 and TRBJ2-1; 11 bases line up with TRBD2. Germline V gives CDR1 SGHNT, CDR2 YYREEE (reference sequence). The CDR3 sequence is 16 residues long. Trimming removed 0 bases from V and 7 bases from J; junction bases left unmatched: 6.

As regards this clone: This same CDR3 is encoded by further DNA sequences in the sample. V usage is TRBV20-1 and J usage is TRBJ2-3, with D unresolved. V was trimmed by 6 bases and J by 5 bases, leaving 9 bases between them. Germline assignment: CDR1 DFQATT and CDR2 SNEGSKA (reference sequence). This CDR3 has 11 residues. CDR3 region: CSATPRDTQYF. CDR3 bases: TGCAGTGCAACCCCCCGAGATACGCAGTATTTT.

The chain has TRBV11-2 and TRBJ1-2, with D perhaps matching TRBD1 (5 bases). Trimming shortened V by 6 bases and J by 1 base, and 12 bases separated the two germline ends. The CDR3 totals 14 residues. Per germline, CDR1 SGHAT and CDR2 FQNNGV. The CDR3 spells CASSEWGDNYGYTF. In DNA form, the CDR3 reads TGTGCCAGCAGTGAGTGGGGGGATAACTATGGCTACACCTTC.

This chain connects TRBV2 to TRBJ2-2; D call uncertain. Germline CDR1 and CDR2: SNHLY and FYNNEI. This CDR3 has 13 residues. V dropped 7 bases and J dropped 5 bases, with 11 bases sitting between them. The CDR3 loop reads CASIMGRTGELFF. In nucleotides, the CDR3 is TGTGCCAGCATAATGGGCAGGACCGGGGAGCTGTTTTTT.

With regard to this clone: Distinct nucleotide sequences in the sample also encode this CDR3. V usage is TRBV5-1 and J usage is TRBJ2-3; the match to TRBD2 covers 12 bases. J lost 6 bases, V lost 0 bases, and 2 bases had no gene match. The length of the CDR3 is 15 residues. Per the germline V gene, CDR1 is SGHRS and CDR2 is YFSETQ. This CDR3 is CASSLGLAGADTQYF. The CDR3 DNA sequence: TGCGCCAGCAGCTTGGGACTAGCGGGAGCCGATACGCAGTATTTT.

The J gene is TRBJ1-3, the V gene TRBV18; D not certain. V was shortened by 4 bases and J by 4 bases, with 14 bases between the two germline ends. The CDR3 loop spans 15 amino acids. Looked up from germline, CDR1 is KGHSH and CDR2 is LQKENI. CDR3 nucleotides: TGTGCCAGCTCACTAAACAAGGGCCGCGGAAACACCATATATTTT. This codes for CASSLNKGRGNTIYF.

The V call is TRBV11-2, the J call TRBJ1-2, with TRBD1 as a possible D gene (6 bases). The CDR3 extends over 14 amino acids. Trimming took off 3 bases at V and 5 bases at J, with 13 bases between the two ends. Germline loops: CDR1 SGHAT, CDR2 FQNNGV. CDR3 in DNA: TGTGCCAGCAGCTTGTCAGGGGCGGGGTATGGCTACACCTTC. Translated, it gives CASSLSGAGYGYTF.

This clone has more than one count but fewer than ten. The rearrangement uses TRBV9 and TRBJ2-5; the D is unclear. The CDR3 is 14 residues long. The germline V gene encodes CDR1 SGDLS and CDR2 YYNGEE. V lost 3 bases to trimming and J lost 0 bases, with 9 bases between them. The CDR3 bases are TGTGCCAGCAGCGCCAGAAGAAACCAAGAGACCCAGTACTTC. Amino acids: CASSARRNQETQYF.

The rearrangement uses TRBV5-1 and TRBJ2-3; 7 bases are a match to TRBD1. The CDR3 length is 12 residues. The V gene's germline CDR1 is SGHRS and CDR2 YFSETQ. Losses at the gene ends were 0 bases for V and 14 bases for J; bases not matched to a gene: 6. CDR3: CASSLGGGALYF. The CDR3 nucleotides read TGCGCCAGCAGCTTGGGAGGGGGCGCGTTGTATTTT.

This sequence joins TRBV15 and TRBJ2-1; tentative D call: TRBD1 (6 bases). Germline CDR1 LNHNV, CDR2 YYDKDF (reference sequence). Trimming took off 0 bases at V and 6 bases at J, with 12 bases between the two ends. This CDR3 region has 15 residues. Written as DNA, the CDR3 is TGTGCCACCAGCAGAGATGGGGGCCCATTCAATGAGCAGTTCTTC. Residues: CATSRDGGPFNEQFF.

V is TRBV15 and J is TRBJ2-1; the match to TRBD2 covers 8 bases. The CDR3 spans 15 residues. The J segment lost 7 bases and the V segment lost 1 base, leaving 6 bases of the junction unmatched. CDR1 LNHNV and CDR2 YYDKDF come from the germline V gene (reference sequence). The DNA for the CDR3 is TGTGCCACCAGCAGAGCGGGAGGGGCCCTAAATGAGCAGTTCTTC. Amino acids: CATSRAGGALNEQFF.

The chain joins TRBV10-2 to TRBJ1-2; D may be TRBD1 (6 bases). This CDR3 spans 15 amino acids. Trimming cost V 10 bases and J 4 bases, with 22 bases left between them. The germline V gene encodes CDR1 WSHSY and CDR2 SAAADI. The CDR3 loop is CATHDYTGSGYGYTF. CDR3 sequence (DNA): TGCGCCACCCACGACTATACAGGGAGCGGCTATGGCTACACCTTC.

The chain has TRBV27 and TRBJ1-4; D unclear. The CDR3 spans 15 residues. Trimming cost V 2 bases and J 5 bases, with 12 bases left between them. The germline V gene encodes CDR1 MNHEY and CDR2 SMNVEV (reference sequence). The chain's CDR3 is CASSLRGRENEKLFF. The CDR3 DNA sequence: TGTGCCAGCAGTTTAAGAGGGAGGGAGAATGAAAAACTGTTTTTT.

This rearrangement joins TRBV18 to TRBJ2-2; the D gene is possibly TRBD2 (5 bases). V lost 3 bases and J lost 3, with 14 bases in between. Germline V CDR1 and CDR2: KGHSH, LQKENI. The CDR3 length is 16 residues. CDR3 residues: CASSPVRRPHTGELFF. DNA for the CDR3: TGTGCCAGCTCACCTGTCCGGAGGCCCCACACCGGGGAGCTGTTTTTT.

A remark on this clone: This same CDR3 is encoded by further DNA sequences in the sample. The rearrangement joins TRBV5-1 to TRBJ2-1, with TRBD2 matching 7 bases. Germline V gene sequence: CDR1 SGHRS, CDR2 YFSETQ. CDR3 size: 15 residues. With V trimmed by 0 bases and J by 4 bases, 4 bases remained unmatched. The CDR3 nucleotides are TGCGCCAGCAGCTTGGTGGCGGGAGAATACAATGAGCAGTTCTTC. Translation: CASSLVAGEYNEQFF.

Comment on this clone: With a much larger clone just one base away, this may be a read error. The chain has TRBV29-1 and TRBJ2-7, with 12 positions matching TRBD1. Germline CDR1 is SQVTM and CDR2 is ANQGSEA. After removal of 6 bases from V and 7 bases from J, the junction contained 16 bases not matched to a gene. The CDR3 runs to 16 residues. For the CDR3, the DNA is TGCAGCGTCACAGGGACAGGGGGCCAGAGGCGGGAAGAGCAGTACTTC. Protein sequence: CSVTGTGGQRREEQYF.